The 27 T cell receptor beta chains below all came from one sample that was sequenced in a study of early T cells in non-severe SARS-CoV-2 infection (dated by TCRdb to the early 2020s). Library generation was performed with 5' RACE. The sequencing machine was a NextSeq 500. TCRdb reworked the public reads: Q25 trimming with fastp, MiXCR clone assembly, productive beta chains retained. Identical CDR3 proteins give one entry, which carries the most common genes and DNA. This sample is represented by nearly 30,000 distinct CDR3 sequences; roughly 5% of them were singletons. Jointly, the top ten make up more than 10% of the sample. Material: whole blood. These receptors all come from an adult who was a healthcare worker with PCR-confirmed SARS-CoV-2 infection or an uninfected control (not recorded which).

V usage is TRBV4-2 and J usage is TRBJ2-3; 7 nucleotides align to TRBD2. J gave up 1 base and V 4 bases, and 11 bases lay outside the gene matches. The CDR3 is 17 residues long. Germline V gene sequence: CDR1 LGHNA, CDR2 YNFKEQ. CDR3 DNA sequence: TGTGCCAGCAGCCCGATTACGGGGGAGGGCGGCACAGATACGCAGTATTTT. It is translated as CASSPITGEGGTDTQYF.

This clonotype was recorded at least ten times. The V gene is TRBV29-1, the J gene TRBJ2-1; D gene uncertain. This CDR3 region has 12 residues. V was pared by 3 bases and J by 7 bases, with 10 bases between. CDR1 is SQVTM and CDR2 is ANQGSEA in the germline V gene. The chain's CDR3 is CSVEFLNNEQFF. In nucleotides, the CDR3 is TGCAGCGTTGAGTTCTTGAATAATGAGCAGTTCTTC.

Here the CDR3 DNA reads TGTGCCAGCAGTTTAAGTTGGGCCACCTACAATGAGCAGTTCTTC. Its protein is CASSLSWATYNEQFF. This chain joins TRBV27 and TRBJ2-1; D unresolved. The length of the CDR3 is 15 residues. Germline lookup yields CDR1 MNHEY and CDR2 SMNVEV (reference sequence). The V gene lost 2 bases and the J gene lost 2 bases, with 10 bases spanning the gap.

There are many counts of this clonotype. The chain has TRBV4-1 and TRBJ2-1, with a tentative D call TRBD1 (5 bases). The CDR3 consists of 16 residues. Germline assignment: CDR1 MGHRA and CDR2 YSYEKL. V was clipped by 3 bases and J by 12 bases, with 24 bases between them. The DNA for the CDR3 is TGCGCCAGCAGCCACCTCGGATCAGGGCTTCGTTTGGTGCAGTTCTTC. Translating gives CASSHLGSGLRLVQFF.

The table lists this clonotype with many counts. V and J are TRBV7-2 and TRBJ2-3, with 9 bases that match TRBD2. V lost 2 bases to trimming and J lost 0 bases; unmatched junction nucleotides: 3. Germline values: CDR1 SGHTA, CDR2 FQGNSA. The CDR3 runs to 16 residues. The CDR3 coding sequence is TGTGCCAGCAGCTTACGGGCGGGAGGGAGCACAGATACGCAGTATTTT. Protein sequence: CASSLRAGGSTDTQYF.

At least ten counts were recorded for this clonotype. The chain joins TRBV12-3 or TRBV12-4 to TRBJ1-2, with D maybe TRBD1 (5 bases). The CDR3 loop spans 14 amino acids. V was shortened by 4 bases and J by 3 bases, with 12 bases between the two germline ends. The CDR3 protein is CASSSYQGDYGYTF. As DNA, the CDR3 is TGTGCCAGCAGTTCGTATCAGGGAGACTATGGCTACACCTTC.

This chain links TRBV27 with TRBJ2-7; 12 bases align to TRBD2. The CDR3 length is 15 residues. V lost 3 bases, J lost 2 bases, and 2 bases stayed unmatched. Germline V gives CDR1 MNHEY, CDR2 SMNVEV (reference sequence). CDR3 protein: CASSFGLAGTYEQYF. The CDR3 DNA sequence: TGTGCCAGCAGTTTCGGACTAGCGGGGACCTACGAGCAGTACTTC.

The table lists this clonotype with many counts. The chain links TRBV6-4 to TRBJ2-3, with D uncertain. This CDR3 is 14 amino acids long. Trimming removed 5 bases from V and 4 bases from J, with 13 bases in between. Germline-derived CDR1 and CDR2 are MRHNA and SNTAGT. The CDR3 coding sequence is TGTGCCAGCAGTCAAGGTCGCGGCCCAGATACGCAGTATTTT. Protein sequence: CASSQGRGPDTQYF.

The sample holds many counts of this clonotype. The V gene is TRBV10-1, the J gene TRBJ1-1, with D perhaps TRBD1 (6 bases). V lost 4 bases, J lost 1 base, and 10 bases lay in between. Germline-derived CDR1 and CDR2 are WNHNN and SYGVQD (reference sequence). The CDR3 runs to 14 residues. CDR3 sequence (DNA): TGCGCCAGCAGTGCTACAGGGAGGAACACTGAAGCTTTCTTT. Translating gives CASSATGRNTEAFF.

This clonotype has ten or more counts. The chain uses TRBV5-8 and TRBJ2-5, with D perhaps given as TRBD1 or TRBD2 (5 bases each). V was pared by 5 bases and J by 5 bases, with 13 bases between. This CDR3 has 13 residues. Germline lookup yields CDR1 SGHTS and CDR2 YDEGEE. CDR3 sequence: CASRPRDVETQYF. The DNA of the CDR3 is TGTGCCAGCAGACCAAGGGACGTGGAGACCCAGTACTTC.

About this clonotype: A much more abundant neighbour one base away suggests this may be a read error. The CDR3 spells CATTNRDSIQETQYF. In DNA, the CDR3 is TGTGCCACCACGAACCGGGACAGTATACAAGAGACCCAGTACTTC. The rearrangement uses TRBV25-1 and TRBJ2-5, with TRBD1 matching over 7 bases. The CDR3 is 15 residues long. The V gene end was trimmed by 10 bases and the J gene end by 2 bases; junction bases not matched to a gene: 13. The V gene's germline CDR1 is MGHDK and CDR2 SYGVNS.

This clonotype was detected ten times or more. The chain combines TRBV5-1 with TRBJ2-5; D unresolved. Germline V lookup: CDR1 SGHRS, CDR2 YFSETQ. The ends were cut back, 0 bases at V and 1 base at J, with 7 bases in the middle. There are 14 residues in the CDR3. The CDR3 nucleotides are TGCGCCAGCAGCTTGGGACTGCCCCAAGAGACCCAGTACTTC. This translates into CASSLGLPQETQYF.

This clonotype was seen ten or more times. The J gene is TRBJ2-1, the V gene TRBV28; 7 nucleotides line up with TRBD1. CDR3 length: 13 residues. With V trimmed by 6 bases and J by 6 bases, 5 bases remained unmatched. In germline, CDR1 is MDHEN, CDR2 SYDVKM. CDR3 in DNA: TGTGCCAGCAGCCAACCAGGGGGCAATGAGCAGTTCTTC. This encodes CASSQPGGNEQFF.

This clonotype was seen many times. The chain has TRBV4-3 and TRBJ2-1, with D tentatively TRBD2 (6 bases). V was shortened by 1 base and J by 6 bases, with 10 bases between the two germline ends. CDR3 length: 14 residues. Germline V gives CDR1 LGHNA, CDR2 YSLEER. The CDR3 loop is CASSQVGGSNEQFF. CDR3 sequence (DNA): TGCGCCAGCAGCCAAGTAGGAGGGTCCAATGAGCAGTTCTTC.

This clonotype was counted many times. The chain is built from TRBV6-2 or TRBV6-3 and TRBJ2-7; D is unresolved. Germline V lookup: CDR1 MNHEY, CDR2 SVGEGT. There are 13 residues in the CDR3. The V gene lost 0 bases and the J gene lost 2 bases, with 5 bases spanning the gap. CDR3 region: CASSYSHPYEQYF. CDR3 in DNA: TGTGCCAGCAGTTACTCGCACCCCTACGAGCAGTACTTC.

At least ten counts were recorded for this clonotype. The chain joins TRBV20-1 to TRBJ2-7; D gene ambiguous. V was cut by 0 bases and J by 2 bases, with 11 bases left in between. This CDR3 spans 14 amino acids. Germline values: CDR1 DFQATT, CDR2 SNEGSKA (reference sequence). CDR3 region: CSARDLGTTYEQYF. The CDR3 DNA is TGCAGTGCTAGAGACCTGGGCACAACCTACGAGCAGTACTTC.

This clonotype was seen repeatedly, ten times or more. The genes are TRBV7-2 and TRBJ2-3; D is tentatively TRBD1 or TRBD2 (5 bases each). Germline CDR1 and CDR2: SGHTA and FQGNSA. V was clipped by 4 bases and J by 3 bases, with 11 bases between them. The CDR3 consists of 14 residues. The CDR3 DNA sequence: TGTGCCAGCAGCTCCGCTGGGGGAACAGATACGCAGTATTTT. It is translated as CASSSAGGTDTQYF.

This clonotype has at least ten counts. V gene TRBV5-1 combines with J gene TRBJ2-2, with D possibly TRBD1 on 6 matching bases. CDR1 is SGHRS, CDR2 YFSETQ, per germline. The CDR3 sequence is 15 residues long. V was trimmed by 2 bases and J by 3 bases, leaving 11 bases between them. The CDR3 region has the DNA TGCGCCAGCAGCTTAGCAGGGGTCGACACCGGGGAGCTGTTTTTT. It encodes CASSLAGVDTGELFF.

This clonotype was detected many times. The chain couples TRBV5-1 to TRBJ2-7; 7 nucleotides agree with TRBD2. The CDR3 totals 15 residues. In germline, CDR1 is SGHRS, CDR2 YFSETQ. After removal of 2 bases from V and 0 bases from J, the junction contained 5 bases not matched to a gene. The CDR3 loop is CASSFQRDGSYEQYF. The CDR3 nucleotides are TGCGCCAGCAGCTTCCAGCGGGACGGCTCCTACGAGCAGTACTTC.

Note on this clonotype: This may come from a read error, since a much larger clone is one base off. The V call is TRBV12-3 or TRBV12-4, the J call TRBJ2-3, with 11 positions matching TRBD2. This CDR3 is 15 amino acids long. V dropped 5 bases and J dropped 2; count of bases not matched to a gene: 3. CDR3: CASSPSGGFTDTQYF. CDR3 coding DNA: TGTGCCAGCAGTCCTAGCGGGGGGTTCACAGATACGCAGTATTTT.

This clonotype was counted many times. V is TRBV18 and J is TRBJ2-5, with 7 bases matching TRBD1. There are 15 residues in the CDR3. V shed 3 bases and J 3 bases; nucleotides not matched to a gene: 7. CDR1 and CDR2 from the germline V gene are KGHSH and LQKENI. CDR3: CASSPLSGGEETQYF. The CDR3 DNA follows: TGTGCCAGCTCACCCTTGTCAGGGGGTGAAGAGACCCAGTACTTC.

This clonotype turned up a few times. The chain combines TRBV6-2 or TRBV6-3 with TRBJ2-7; D possibly corresponds to TRBD2 (5 bases). Between the trimmed V and J ends, which lost 0 bases and 2 bases, there was a span of 11 bases. The CDR3 has 15 residues. The V gene's germline CDR1 is MNHEY and CDR2 SVGEGT. DNA of the CDR3: TGTGCCAGCAGTTACTCGAACGGAGGCCCCTACGAGCAGTACTTC. It yields the protein CASSYSNGGPYEQYF.

This clonotype was picked up a small number of times. The chain recombines TRBV9 with TRBJ2-1; TRBD2 matches at 10 bases. V dropped 4 bases and J dropped 6; count of bases not matched to a gene: 10. From germline, CDR1 is SGDLS and CDR2 YYNGEE. The CDR3 sequence is 16 residues long. The CDR3 DNA is TGTGCCAGCAGCCCCGGGAGCGGGGGGGCCGGCAATGAGCAGTTCTTC. This encodes CASSPGSGGAGNEQFF. Full variable domain (outside the CDR3, taken from reference TRBV9 and TRBJ2-1): DSGVTQTPKHLITATGQRVTLRCSPRSGDLSVYWYQQSLDQGLQFLIQYYNGEERAKGNILERFSAQQFPDLHSELNLSSLELGDSALYFCASSPGSGGAGNEQFFGPGTRLTVL.

This clonotype was counted many times. The rearrangement joins TRBV4-1 to TRBJ1-1; 10 positions agree with TRBD1. Germline-derived CDR1 and CDR2 are MGHRA and YSYEKL. CDR3 size: 13 residues. J was trimmed by 10 bases and V by 3 bases; bases with no gene match: 5. The CDR3 protein is CASSQGQGPPAFF. The CDR3 DNA reads TGCGCCAGCAGCCAGGGACAGGGGCCTCCAGCTTTCTTT.

Turning to this clonotype: A much larger clone lies a single base off, so this may be a read error. The V gene is TRBV10-3, the J gene TRBJ2-7; perhaps D is TRBD1 or TRBD2 (5 bases each). Per the germline V gene, CDR1 is ENHRY and CDR2 is SYGVKD. V lost 2 bases and J lost 3, with 5 bases in between. The CDR3 covers 12 residues. CDR3 region: CAISEGGYEQYF. The DNA of the CDR3 is TGTGCCATCAGTGAGGGGGGCTACGAGCAGTACTTC.

The table lists this clonotype with many counts. The rearrangement links TRBV3-1 to TRBJ2-5, with TRBD2 matching 7 bases. CDR3 length: 17 residues. V shed 1 base and J 2 bases; nucleotides not matched to a gene: 10. Germline lookup yields CDR1 LGHDT and CDR2 YNNKEL (reference sequence). CDR3 sequence: CASSQGFRLGLQETQYF. Here the CDR3 DNA reads TGTGCCAGCAGCCAAGGATTTAGGTTGGGACTACAAGAGACCCAGTACTTC.

The J gene is TRBJ2-5, the V gene TRBV5-5, with 10 bases fitting TRBD2. Per germline, CDR1 SGHKS and CDR2 YYEKEE (reference sequence). There are 17 residues in the CDR3. The V gene end was trimmed by 2 bases and the J gene end by 0 bases; junction bases not matched to a gene: 7. CDR3 protein: CASSFPSGGLYQETQYF. The DNA of the CDR3 is TGTGCCAGCAGCTTCCCTAGCGGGGGACTGTACCAAGAGACCCAGTACTTC.